This T cell receptor beta chain was observed in a study of blood T cell repertoires in COVID-19. Germline CDR1 and CDR2: SGHDT and YYEEEE. CDR3 size: 14 residues. With V trimmed by 0 bases and J by 5 bases, 4 bases remained unmatched. Sequencing was performed with immunoSEQ multiplex PCR; in TCRdb, only in-frame clones are kept and a portion is missing. The table records about 200,000 clones, about three quarters of them present only once. This sequence was found in a woman between 65 and 79 years old with acute or convalescent COVID-19. The rearrangement joins TRBV5-6 to TRBJ1-2, with 7 bases aligning to TRBD1. The sample was peripheral blood. CDR3 protein: CASSLVTGAYGYTF. CDR3 coding DNA: TGTGCCAGCAGCTTGGTAACAGGGGCATATGGCTACACCTTC.